This entry features one T cell receptor (beta chain) sequence. Original handling: Using reference gene primer amplification, nucleated cell counts were estimated. Assay used: immunoSEQ multiplex PCR; TCRdb lists only in-frame clones, some missing. From that table come the V and J calls and clone size; the DNA was used to work out D and trimming. The table records roughly 14,000 clones, around 84% of them present only once. The germline V gene has CDR1 SGDLS and CDR2 YYNGEE. The CDR3 has 15 amino acids. The V and J ends lost 0 bases and 4 bases, in that order; junction bases with no gene match: 5. The data were taken from a study of blood T cell repertoires in COVID-19. Study overall: The study drew acute and convalescent COVID-19 samples from the United States, Italy and Spain. T cells, B-cell-depleted T cells, or PBMCs supplied cDNA or gDNA.

Sample: peripheral blood. The sequence was obtained from a woman between 45 and 65 years old with active or convalescent COVID-19. This rearrangement joins TRBV9 to TRBJ2-5; 8 nucleotides agree with TRBD2. CDR3 residues: CASSVEELAGETQYF. The CDR3 DNA reads as TGTGCCAGCAGCGTAGAAGAGCTAGCGGGAGAGACCCAGTACTTC.